This is a list of T cell receptor beta chains from one sample in a study of blood T cell repertoires in COVID-19. Method: immunoSEQ multiplex PCR; TCRdb's copy keeps in-frame clones and lacks some. This sample has around 420,000 clones, with around 90% found just once. The sequencing input was PBMCs or T cells enriched from blood (not recorded which). The source is a woman in her thirties or forties with acute COVID-19. Each CDR3 is given with its conserved first and last residue. The D gene is left open where the match is weak. For some rows the clone size is stated as once, few or many, or as a class when expanded; others skip it.

CDR3 DNA: TGTGCCAGCAGCTTAAACCTGGGGGGCACCGGGGAGCTGTTTTTT; CDR3 protein: CASSLNLGGTGELFF; J gene: TRBJ2-2; D gene: NA; V gene: TRBV7-9; clone size: NA
CDR3 DNA: TGCGCCAGCAGCTTCGGACAGGGTGGCTACACCTTC; CDR3 protein: CASSFGQGGYTF; J gene: TRBJ1-2; D gene: TRBD1; V gene: TRBV5-1; clone size: NA
CDR3 DNA: TGTGCCAGCAGCCAAGGGGACAGGGGGATAGATACGCAGTATTTT; CDR3 protein: CASSQGDRGIDTQYF; J gene: TRBJ2-3; D gene: TRBD1; V gene: TRBV4-2; clone size: NA
CDR3 DNA: TGTGCCAGCAGCCAAGGGGACAGGGAAGCTTTCTTT; CDR3 protein: CASSQGDREAFF; J gene: TRBJ1-1; D gene: TRBD1; V gene: TRBV3-1/TRBV3-2; clone size: NA
CDR3 DNA: TGTGCCAGCACCGATACTACTAGCGGGGGGTCATGGAATGAGCAGTTCTTC; CDR3 protein: CASTDTTSGGSWNEQFF; J gene: TRBJ2-1; D gene: TRBD2; V gene: TRBV27; clone size: many
CDR3 DNA: TGTGCCTGGACGGACAGGGTCGAAAAACTGTTTTTT; CDR3 protein: CAWTDRVEKLFF; J gene: TRBJ1-4; D gene: TRBD1; V gene: TRBV30; clone size: NA
CDR3 DNA: TGCAGCGTTGTAGCAAGTTATGGCTACACCTTC; CDR3 protein: CSVVASYGYTF; J gene: TRBJ1-2; D gene: NA; V gene: TRBV29-1; clone size: NA
CDR3 DNA: TGTGCCAGTAGTCGACGGGGGACAGGACCCTCACCCCTCCACTTT; CDR3 protein: CASSRRGTGPSPLHF; J gene: TRBJ1-6; D gene: TRBD1; V gene: TRBV19; clone size: few
CDR3 DNA: TGTGCCAGCAGTGCCCTCCGGGGGGCGGAGACAGATACGCAGTATTTT; CDR3 protein: CASSALRGAETDTQYF; J gene: TRBJ2-3; D gene: NA; V gene: TRBV9; clone size: NA
CDR3 DNA: TGTGCCAGCAGTCTGCAAGTGACATATGGCTACACCTTC; CDR3 protein: CASSLQVTYGYTF; J gene: TRBJ1-2; D gene: NA; V gene: TRBV6-6; clone size: once
CDR3 DNA: TGCGCCAGCAGCCAAGACCTAGCGGGGGGGCAAGAGACCCAGTACTTC; CDR3 protein: CASSQDLAGGQETQYF; J gene: TRBJ2-5; D gene: TRBD2; V gene: TRBV4-1; clone size: NA
CDR3 DNA: TGTGCCAGCAGTCCTACCAGGGGGATGAGGCAGCCCCAGCATTTT; CDR3 protein: CASSPTRGMRQPQHF; J gene: TRBJ1-5; D gene: TRBD1; V gene: TRBV6-5; clone size: NA
CDR3 DNA: TGTGCCAGCAGATTTGACAGGGTTGGCGGCTACACCTTC; CDR3 protein: CASRFDRVGGYTF; J gene: TRBJ1-2; D gene: TRBD1; V gene: TRBV2; clone size: NA
CDR3 DNA: TGTGCCAGCAGTGGACTACAGGGGGCCAGCACAGATACGCAGTATTTT; CDR3 protein: CASSGLQGASTDTQYF; J gene: TRBJ2-3; D gene: TRBD1; V gene: TRBV2; clone size: NA
CDR3 DNA: TGTGCCAGCAGCCCAGTTTACAGGGGGAATAACTATGGCTACACCTTC; CDR3 protein: CASSPVYRGNNYGYTF; J gene: TRBJ1-2; D gene: TRBD1; V gene: TRBV3-1/TRBV3-2; clone size: NA
CDR3 DNA: TGCGCCAGCAGCTTGGAAGTTTTAGGGAGGGCCACTGAAGCTTTCTTT; CDR3 protein: CASSLEVLGRATEAFF; J gene: TRBJ1-1; D gene: NA; V gene: TRBV5-1; clone size: NA
CDR3 DNA: TGTGCCACCAGCGTCGCGGACAGGGGGTCCTACGAGCAGTACTTC; CDR3 protein: CATSVADRGSYEQYF; J gene: TRBJ2-7; D gene: TRBD1; V gene: TRBV15; clone size: NA
CDR3 DNA: TGTGCCAGCACCCTACAGGGGAAAGGCTACACCTTC; CDR3 protein: CASTLQGKGYTF; J gene: TRBJ1-2; D gene: TRBD1; V gene: TRBV9; clone size: NA
CDR3 DNA: TGTGCCAGCAGGACTAGCGGGGGACCACAGTTCTTC; CDR3 protein: CASRTSGGPQFF; J gene: TRBJ2-1; D gene: TRBD2; V gene: TRBV12-3/TRBV12-4; clone size: once
CDR3 DNA: TGCGCCAGCAGCTCCGGACACGGCCAGAACACTGAAGCTTTCTTT; CDR3 protein: CASSSGHGQNTEAFF; J gene: TRBJ1-1; D gene: NA; V gene: TRBV5-1; clone size: NA
CDR3 DNA: TGTGCCAGTAGTACGGGCGGGGCAGGCAGAATGAACACTGAAGCTTTCTTT; CDR3 protein: CASSTGGAGRMNTEAFF; J gene: TRBJ1-1; D gene: NA; V gene: TRBV19; clone size: few
CDR3 DNA: TGTGCCAGCATCAAAGGACAGGGTTCCCACGAGCAGTACTTC; CDR3 protein: CASIKGQGSHEQYF; J gene: TRBJ2-7; D gene: TRBD1; V gene: TRBV6-5; clone size: NA
CDR3 DNA: TGTGCCAGCAGTTCGGACACGACCTACGAGCAGTACTTC; CDR3 protein: CASSSDTTYEQYF; J gene: TRBJ2-7; D gene: NA; V gene: TRBV6-5; clone size: NA
CDR3 DNA: TGTGCCACCAGCAGGGACGACTATTCGAACACCGGGGAGCTGTTTTTT; CDR3 protein: CATSRDDYSNTGELFF; J gene: TRBJ2-2; D gene: NA; V gene: TRBV15; clone size: NA
CDR3 DNA: TGTGCCACCAACCGGGACAACACAGATACGCAGTATTTT; CDR3 protein: CATNRDNTDTQYF; J gene: TRBJ2-3; D gene: NA; V gene: TRBV24-1; clone size: NA
CDR3 DNA: TGTGCCAGTAGTATACGCCCAGGGGATAATTCACCCCTCCACTTT; CDR3 protein: CASSIRPGDNSPLHF; J gene: TRBJ1-6; D gene: NA; V gene: TRBV19; clone size: NA
CDR3 DNA: TGTGCCAGCAGCCAAGAGGCTACAGGGGGCGCAGATGAAAAACTGTTTTTT; CDR3 protein: CASSQEATGGADEKLFF; J gene: TRBJ1-4; D gene: TRBD1; V gene: TRBV4-2; clone size: NA
CDR3 DNA: TGTGCCAGCAGCGGAACATATGGCTACACCTTC; CDR3 protein: CASSGTYGYTF; J gene: TRBJ1-2; D gene: NA; V gene: TRBV9; clone size: few
CDR3 DNA: TGTGCCAGCGGTGGAAGCGTTTCGGATCAGCCCCAGCATTTT; CDR3 protein: CASGGSVSDQPQHF; J gene: TRBJ1-5; D gene: NA; V gene: TRBV2; clone size: NA
CDR3 DNA: TGTGCCAGCAGCTTGACAGTGAACACTGAAGCTTTCTTT; CDR3 protein: CASSLTVNTEAFF; J gene: TRBJ1-1; D gene: NA; V gene: TRBV7-2; clone size: NA
CDR3 DNA: TGTGCCAGCAGTCAGACAGGGGCCTCTGGAAACACCATATATTTT; CDR3 protein: CASSQTGASGNTIYF; J gene: TRBJ1-3; D gene: TRBD1; V gene: TRBV11-2; clone size: NA
CDR3 DNA: TGCGCCAGCAGTGGAGTCGCGAACACCGGGGAGCTGTTTTTT; CDR3 protein: CASSGVANTGELFF; J gene: TRBJ2-2; D gene: NA; V gene: TRBV5-1; clone size: NA
CDR3 DNA: TGCGCCAGTAGTGACAGAACCGGGGGCTACACCTTC; CDR3 protein: CASSDRTGGYTF; J gene: TRBJ1-2; D gene: NA; V gene: TRBV5-1; clone size: NA
CDR3 DNA: TGTGCCAGCAGCTTAGCGCGGGATGGGGCCAGCTCCTACAATGAGCAGTTCTTC; CDR3 protein: CASSLARDGASSYNEQFF; J gene: TRBJ2-1; D gene: NA; V gene: TRBV7-6; clone size: NA
CDR3 DNA: TGTGCCAGCAGCCTTGGACAGGCGGAACCCCTCCACTTT; CDR3 protein: CASSLGQAEPLHF; J gene: TRBJ1-6; D gene: TRBD1; V gene: TRBV6-6; clone size: NA
CDR3 DNA: TGTGCCAGTGGGACAGGGGCAAATAATCAGCCCCAGCATTTT; CDR3 protein: CASGTGANNQPQHF; J gene: TRBJ1-5; D gene: TRBD1; V gene: TRBV19; clone size: NA
CDR3 DNA: TGTGCCAGCGGCGACACGGACAGGGGGCACACCATATATTTT; CDR3 protein: CASGDTDRGHTIYF; J gene: TRBJ1-3; D gene: TRBD1; V gene: TRBV25-1; clone size: NA
CDR3 DNA: TGTGCCTCCACCGGGACAGGGCACGAGCAGTACTTC; CDR3 protein: CASTGTGHEQYF; J gene: TRBJ2-7; D gene: TRBD1; V gene: TRBV30; clone size: NA
CDR3 DNA: TGTGCCAGCAGCCCTGGACTAGTCTATGAGCAGTTCTTC; CDR3 protein: CASSPGLVYEQFF; J gene: TRBJ2-1; D gene: TRBD2; V gene: TRBV7-2; clone size: once
CDR3 DNA: TGTGCCAGCAGTGAACAGCCCGGAGCTAACTATGGCTACACCTTC; CDR3 protein: CASSEQPGANYGYTF; J gene: TRBJ1-2; D gene: NA; V gene: TRBV6-1; clone size: NA
CDR3 DNA: TGTGCCAGCAGCTTGGTAGGGGATCAGCCCCAGCATTTT; CDR3 protein: CASSLVGDQPQHF; J gene: TRBJ1-5; D gene: NA; V gene: TRBV5-6; clone size: NA
CDR3 DNA: TGCACCAGCAGCCATCCCAGGAACACTGAAGCTTTCTTT; CDR3 protein: CTSSHPRNTEAFF; J gene: TRBJ1-1; D gene: NA; V gene: TRBV1; clone size: NA
CDR3 DNA: TGTGCCACCAGTTCCCCAGGGGACACCTACGAGCAGTACTTC; CDR3 protein: CATSSPGDTYEQYF; J gene: TRBJ2-7; D gene: NA; V gene: TRBV24-1; clone size: NA
CDR3 DNA: TGTGCCAGCAGTGCCGGGACAGTCGGCCGCTCACCCCTCCACTTT; CDR3 protein: CASSAGTVGRSPLHF; J gene: TRBJ1-6; D gene: TRBD1; V gene: TRBV2; clone size: NA
CDR3 DNA: TGCGCCAGCAGCTCAGCCGGGACAAAAGAGACCCAGTACTTC; CDR3 protein: CASSSAGTKETQYF; J gene: TRBJ2-5; D gene: NA; V gene: TRBV5-1; clone size: NA
CDR3 DNA: TGCGCCAGCAGCCGGACAGGGTTGAAGAATGAAAAACTGTTTTTT; CDR3 protein: CASSRTGLKNEKLFF; J gene: TRBJ1-4; D gene: TRBD1; V gene: TRBV4-1; clone size: NA
CDR3 DNA: TGTGCCAGCAGCCAACTAGTGGGGACAGGGTCCACAGATACGCAGTATTTT; CDR3 protein: CASSQLVGTGSTDTQYF; J gene: TRBJ2-3; D gene: TRBD1; V gene: TRBV5-5; clone size: once
CDR3 DNA: TGTGCCAGCAGTGCGGGGACAGGGGGCGTTTCGGAGACCCAGTACTTC; CDR3 protein: CASSAGTGGVSETQYF; J gene: TRBJ2-5; D gene: TRBD1; V gene: TRBV6-1; clone size: NA
CDR3 DNA: TGTGCCTGGAGTGGACGCCCGGGGGGCGACACCGGGGAGCTGTTTTTT; CDR3 protein: CAWSGRPGGDTGELFF; J gene: TRBJ2-2; D gene: NA; V gene: TRBV30; clone size: NA
CDR3 DNA: TGTGCCAGCAGCCAAGCAGGGAATGGATACACTGAAGCTTTCTTT; CDR3 protein: CASSQAGNGYTEAFF; J gene: TRBJ1-1; D gene: NA; V gene: TRBV3-1/TRBV3-2; clone size: NA
CDR3 DNA: TGTGCCAGCAGTGAATCAGGAGGTGGCGACACTGAAGCTTTCTTT; CDR3 protein: CASSESGGGDTEAFF; J gene: TRBJ1-1; D gene: NA; V gene: TRBV2; clone size: few
CDR3 DNA: TGTGCCAGCAGGGGGCTTGGTAACACCGGGGAGCTGTTTTTT; CDR3 protein: CASRGLGNTGELFF; J gene: TRBJ2-2; D gene: NA; V gene: TRBV9; clone size: once
CDR3 DNA: TGTGCCAGCAGCCGCTGGGACAGGGGAGTAAGTGGGGCCAACGTCCTGACTTTC; CDR3 protein: CASSRWDRGVSGANVLTF; J gene: TRBJ2-6; D gene: TRBD1; V gene: TRBV3-1/TRBV3-2; clone size: few
CDR3 DNA: TGTGCCAGCAGTTCTGGCCCGGAGGGCACCGGGGAGCTGTTTTTT; CDR3 protein: CASSSGPEGTGELFF; J gene: TRBJ2-2; D gene: NA; V gene: TRBV6-5; clone size: NA
CDR3 DNA: TGTGCCAGCAGCTTTCCAGGGAACTCACCCCTCCACTTT; CDR3 protein: CASSFPGNSPLHF; J gene: TRBJ1-6; D gene: NA; V gene: TRBV13; clone size: NA